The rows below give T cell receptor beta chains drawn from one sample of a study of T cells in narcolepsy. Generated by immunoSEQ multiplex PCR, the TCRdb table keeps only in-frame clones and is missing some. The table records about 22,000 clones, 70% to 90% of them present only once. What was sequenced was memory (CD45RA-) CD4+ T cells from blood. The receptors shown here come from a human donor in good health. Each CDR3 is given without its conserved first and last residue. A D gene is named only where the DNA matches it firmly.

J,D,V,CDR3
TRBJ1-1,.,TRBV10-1,ASSRTGNTEAF
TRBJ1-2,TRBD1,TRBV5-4,ASSRELQGVHGYT
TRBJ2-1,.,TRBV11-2,ASSSDKFKQF
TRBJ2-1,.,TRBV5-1,ASSLVLPHNEQF
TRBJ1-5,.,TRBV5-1,ASSLGPNGDQPQH
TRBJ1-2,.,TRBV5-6,ASSLGQTSGYT
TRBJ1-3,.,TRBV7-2,ASSLDRRNTIY
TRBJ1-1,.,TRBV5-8,ASSLNINWGYTEAF
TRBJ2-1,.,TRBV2,ASSAQSVGYNEQF
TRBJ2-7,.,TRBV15,ATGDGDSYEQY
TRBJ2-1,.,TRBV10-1,ASSAAGNEQF
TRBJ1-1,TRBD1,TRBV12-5,ADRVGNTEAF
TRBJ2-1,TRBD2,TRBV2,ASSGVAGRRYNEQF
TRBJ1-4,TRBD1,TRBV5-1,ASRPGQGGEKLF
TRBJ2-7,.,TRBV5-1,ASSPAQGGSYEQY
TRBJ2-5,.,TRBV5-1,ASSTDGNQETQY
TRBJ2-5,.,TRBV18,ASSLAIQETQY
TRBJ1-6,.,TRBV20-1,SARGVRALH
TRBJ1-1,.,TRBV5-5,ASSTRPGKMVEAF
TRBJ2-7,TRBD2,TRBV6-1,ASSEARGKGNPPSYEQY
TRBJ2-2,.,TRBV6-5,ASSFQGGKAGELF
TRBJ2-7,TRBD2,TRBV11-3,ATGRSGGRYEQY
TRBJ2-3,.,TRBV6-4,ASSDSTTDTQY
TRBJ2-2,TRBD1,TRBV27,ASSLSTGRNTGELF
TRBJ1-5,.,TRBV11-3,ASSPPFNQPQH
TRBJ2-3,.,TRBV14,ASSLRGVSTDTQY
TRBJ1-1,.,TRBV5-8,ASSLRTEAF
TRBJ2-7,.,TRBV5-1,ASSLESWQGNHEQY
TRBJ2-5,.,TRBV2,ASSERSGGPDWQY
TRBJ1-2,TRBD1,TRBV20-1,STGGDVGYT
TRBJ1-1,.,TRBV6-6,ASRAGGTEAF
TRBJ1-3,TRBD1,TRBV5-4,ASSADRAGNTIY
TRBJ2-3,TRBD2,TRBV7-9,ASSLGGGGPTDTQY
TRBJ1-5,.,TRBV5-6,ASSFYQGAQH
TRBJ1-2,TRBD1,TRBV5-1,ASRPDRGLYGYT
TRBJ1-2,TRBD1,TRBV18,ASSPPSGQGYGYT
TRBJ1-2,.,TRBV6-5,ASTKDMGSNYGYT
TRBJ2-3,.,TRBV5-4,ASSLEQAAVTQY
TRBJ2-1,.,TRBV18,ASSPTGTYHGKSGAQQF
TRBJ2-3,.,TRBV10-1,ASSDGGYTDTQY
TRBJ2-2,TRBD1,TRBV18,ASPRSDRSDTGELF
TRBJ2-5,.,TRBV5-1,ASSLERGWGETQY
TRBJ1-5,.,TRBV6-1,ASSEGSYSNQPQH
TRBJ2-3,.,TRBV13,ASSFADREPQGSQY
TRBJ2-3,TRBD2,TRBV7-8,ASGLAGQNTQY
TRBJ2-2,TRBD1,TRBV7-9,ASSHSDRLTGELF
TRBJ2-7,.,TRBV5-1,ASSLSPGTQYEQY
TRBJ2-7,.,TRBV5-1,ASSLGILGYEQY